This record covers a single T cell receptor beta chain. Its target is unknown. The sample comes from a study of blood T cells in healthy people across ages. Study findings and constraints: In the absence of known donor CMV status, changes in expanded clonotypes were possibly confounded. Versus aged donors, long-lived donors had higher diversity and more naive CD4+ cells. Per million T cells, the diversity of TCR beta decreased roughly linearly as age advanced.

V was trimmed by 1 base and J by 10 bases, leaving 11 bases between them. CDR1 and CDR2 (germline): LGHDT, YNNKEL (reference sequence). The CDR3 length is 14 residues. Together with a sample-barcoded 5' primer, a J-beta primer mix was included in a second PCR lasting about 7 to 11 cycles. Each of the samples gave a minimum of 2.5 million paired-end reads that contained CDR3. TCRdb passed the 5' RACE reads through MiXCR, listing each CDR3 protein once. Here the sample spans around 1,500,000 distinct CDR3 sequences, roughly 27% being singletons. This clonotype was obtained from a woman aged 25 to 39 in good health. Sequenced sample: blood. This chain uses TRBV3-1 with TRBJ1-6, with D possibly being TRBD1 (5 bases). The CDR3 spells CASSQAGNRSPLHF. CDR3 nucleotide sequence: TGTGCCAGCAGCCAAGCAGGGAATCGGTCACCCCTCCACTTT.